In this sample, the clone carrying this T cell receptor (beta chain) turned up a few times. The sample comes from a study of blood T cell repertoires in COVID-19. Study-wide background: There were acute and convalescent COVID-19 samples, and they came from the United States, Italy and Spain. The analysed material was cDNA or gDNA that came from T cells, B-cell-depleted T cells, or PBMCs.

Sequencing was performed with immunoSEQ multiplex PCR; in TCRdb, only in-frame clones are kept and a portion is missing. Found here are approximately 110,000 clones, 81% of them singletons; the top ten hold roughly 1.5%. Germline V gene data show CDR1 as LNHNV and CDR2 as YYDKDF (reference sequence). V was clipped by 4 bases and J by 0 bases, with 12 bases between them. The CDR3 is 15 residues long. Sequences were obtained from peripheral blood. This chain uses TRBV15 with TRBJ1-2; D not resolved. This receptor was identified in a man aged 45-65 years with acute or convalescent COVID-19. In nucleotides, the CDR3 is TGTGCCACCAGCATCTTACGGGGTGCTAACTATGGCTACACCTTC. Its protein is CATSILRGANYGYTF.